One and the same sample provided the 3 T cell receptor beta chains below, sequenced in a study of T-cell memory formation after mild COVID-19. Each CDR3 protein gets one entry after TCRdb re-called the 5' RACE reads with MiXCR. The sample lists approximately 350,000 distinct CDR3 sequences, about an eighth seen once, with around a fifth in the top ten. Sequenced material: PBMCs or a T cell subset sorted from them (not recorded which). All receptors derive from a man aged 18 to 29 who had mild COVID-19 (a few samples of this study predate the infection). Cell type and time point are not known.

In this sample, this clonotype turned up a few times. The chain links TRBV12-3 or TRBV12-4 to TRBJ1-1; D remains ambiguous. The CDR3 contains 13 residues. V was clipped by 5 bases and J by 4 bases, with 11 bases between them. For the CDR3, the DNA is TGTGCCAGCAGTCTGGCTAGCAGCACTGAAGCTTTCTTT. Protein sequence: CASSLASSTEAFF.

The chain carries TRBV20-1 and TRBJ2-1; D is possibly TRBD1 (7 bases). This CDR3 contains 13 residues. Trimming left V 4 bases short and J 7 bases short, with 14 bases between. Germline lookup yields CDR1 DFQATT and CDR2 SNEGSKA (reference sequence). The CDR3 sequence is CSAKHPGGNEQFF. DNA for the CDR3: TGCAGTGCTAAGCACCCAGGGGGGAATGAGCAGTTCTTC.

In this sample, this clonotype turned up a few times. The chain employs TRBV5-1 and TRBJ1-1; perhaps TRBD1 as D (5 bases). Germline CDR1 and CDR2: SGHRS and YFSETQ. Trimming cost V 2 bases and J 3 bases, with 11 bases left between them. The CDR3 totals 14 residues. DNA of the CDR3: TGCGCCAGCAGCTTCGACCCGGGGGACACTGAAGCTTTCTTT. Translating gives CASSFDPGDTEAFF. Full variable domain (rest looked up from reference TRBV5-1 and TRBJ1-1): KAGVTQTPRYLIKTRGQQVTLSCSPISGHRSVSWYQQTPGQGLQFLFEYFSETQRNKGNFPGRFSGRQFSNSRSEMNVSTLELGDSALYLCASSFDPGDTEAFFGQGTRLTVV.